What follows describes a single T cell receptor beta chain. This record comes from a study of shared clonotypes between healthy human individuals. Profiled with immunoSEQ multiplex PCR; TCRdb holds only in-frame clones, not every one. Among over 2 million clones listed, 85% to 95% were seen once. CDR1 GTSNPN and CDR2 SVGIG come from the germline V gene (reference sequence). With 0 bases clipped from V and 4 bases from J, the junction kept 6 bases outside the gene matches. This CDR3 has 15 residues. V usage is TRBV30 and J usage is TRBJ1-1, with 9 bases matching TRBD1. The origin of this receptor is a man younger than 35 in good health. Some clones in this sample may be carry-over from other donors' samples. The sequencing sample was made of naive CD4+ T cells from PBMCs. Subset: CD45RA+ positively selected. The CDR3 here is CAWSVRGQGGTEAFF. The CDR3, as DNA: TGTGCCTGGAGTGTAAGGGGACAGGGAGGCACTGAAGCTTTCTTT.